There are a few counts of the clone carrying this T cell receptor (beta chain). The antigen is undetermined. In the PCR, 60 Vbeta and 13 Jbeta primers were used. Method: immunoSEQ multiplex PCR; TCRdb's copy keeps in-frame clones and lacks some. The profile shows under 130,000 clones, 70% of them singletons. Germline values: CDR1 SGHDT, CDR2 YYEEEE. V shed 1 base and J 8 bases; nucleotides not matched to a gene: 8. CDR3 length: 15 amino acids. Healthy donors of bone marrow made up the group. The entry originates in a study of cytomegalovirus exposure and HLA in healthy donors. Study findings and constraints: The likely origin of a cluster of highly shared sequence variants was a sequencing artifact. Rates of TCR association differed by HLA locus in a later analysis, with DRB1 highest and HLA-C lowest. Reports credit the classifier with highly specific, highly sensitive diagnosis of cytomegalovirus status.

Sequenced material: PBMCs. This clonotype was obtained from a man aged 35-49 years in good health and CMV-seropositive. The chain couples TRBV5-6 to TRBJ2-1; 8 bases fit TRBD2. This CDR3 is CASSLLREVADEQFF. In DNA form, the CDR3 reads TGTGCCAGCAGCTTGTTGCGGGAGGTAGCGGATGAGCAGTTCTTC.